The following is a T cell receptor (beta chain) sequence with its context. Original processing notes: From reference gene primer amplification, estimates of nucleated cell counts were derived. Generated by immunoSEQ multiplex PCR, the TCRdb table keeps only in-frame clones and is missing some. That table is the source of V, J and clone size, and D and trimming were worked out from the DNA. The table lists 150,000 to 200,000 clones, 65% to 85% of them singletons. The data belong to a study of blood T cell repertoires in COVID-19. As for the study in general: The United States, Italy and Spain provided the acute and convalescent COVID-19 samples. In each case, the material was cDNA or gDNA derived from T cells, B-cell-depleted T cells, or PBMCs.

The V gene's germline CDR1 is MNHNY and CDR2 SVGAGI (reference sequence). The V end lost 5 bases, the J end lost 4 bases, and 9 bases lay between the germline ends. CDR3 length equals 13 residues. The receptor was derived from a man aged 55 to 70 with active or convalescent COVID-19. Sequenced sample: peripheral blood. The chain joins TRBV6-6 to TRBJ2-1; the D is unclear. The CDR3 loop is CASSKARYNEQFF. CDR3 nucleotide sequence: TGTGCCAGCAGTAAGGCTAGGTACAATGAGCAGTTCTTC.